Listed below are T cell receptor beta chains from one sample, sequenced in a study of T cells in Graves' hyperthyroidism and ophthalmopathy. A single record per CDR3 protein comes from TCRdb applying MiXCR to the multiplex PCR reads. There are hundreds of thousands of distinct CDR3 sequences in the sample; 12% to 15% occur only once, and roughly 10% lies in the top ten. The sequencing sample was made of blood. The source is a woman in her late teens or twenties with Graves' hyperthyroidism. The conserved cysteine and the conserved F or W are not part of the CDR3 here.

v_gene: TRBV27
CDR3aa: ASSLTVTSGANVLT

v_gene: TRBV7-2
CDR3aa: ASSLSPGLGYGYT

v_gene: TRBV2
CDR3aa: ASSVRRGGVSYNEQF

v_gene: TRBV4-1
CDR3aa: ASSQGRTSGDEQF

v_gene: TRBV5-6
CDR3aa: ASSLGLGQGATGELF

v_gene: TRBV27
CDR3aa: ASSFSKRRNEQF

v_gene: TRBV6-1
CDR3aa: ATTDRDRGNQPQH

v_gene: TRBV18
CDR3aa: ASSPIAGTYSSEKLF

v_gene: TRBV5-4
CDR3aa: ASSDPRGSSYNEQF

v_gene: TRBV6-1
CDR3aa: ASSGRRGATRTNTDTQY

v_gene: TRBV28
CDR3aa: ASSPQLTAQETQY

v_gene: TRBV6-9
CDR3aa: ASSNTGPGGTFATNEKLF

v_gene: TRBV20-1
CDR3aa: SARDPREVKQF

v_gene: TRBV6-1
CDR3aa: ASSEIPWDYPYNEQF

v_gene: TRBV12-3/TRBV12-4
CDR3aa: ASGSGYSSYNEQF

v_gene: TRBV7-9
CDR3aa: ASSPQGGIDTEAF

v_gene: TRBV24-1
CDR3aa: ATSDQGGGRTYNEQF

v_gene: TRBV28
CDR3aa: ASRDRFQETQY

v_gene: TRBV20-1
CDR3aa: SARDAGGRGEETQY

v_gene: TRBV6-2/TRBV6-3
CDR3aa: ASSYNARPQH

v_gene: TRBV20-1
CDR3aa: SASRGAGLAYEQY

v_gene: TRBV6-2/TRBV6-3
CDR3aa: ASSYPSGRTYNEQF

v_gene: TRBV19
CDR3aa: ASLNGKRGENQPQH

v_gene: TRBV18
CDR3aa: ASSLGQNTEAF

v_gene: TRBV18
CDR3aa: ASSPDYNEQF

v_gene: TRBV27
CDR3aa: ASMGGYNEQF

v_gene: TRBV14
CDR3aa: ASSPGQGTPQH

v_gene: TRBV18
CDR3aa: ASSAGTGTLGTEAF